The clone carrying this T cell receptor beta chain has a count of ten or more. These data come from a study of regulatory T cells in long-lasting Graves disease. V was pared by 4 bases and J by 3 bases, with 4 bases of the junction left unmatched. The CDR3 is made up of 14 amino acids. The authors built TCR beta libraries using iRepertoire HTBI primers and Arm-PCR of CDR3 regions. TCRdb re-analysed the multiplex PCR reads in MiXCR, keeping a single row per CDR3 protein. The table lists 300,000 to 450,000 distinct CDR3 sequences, around 15% of them singletons, with 22% in the top ten. Sample time point: newly diagnosed GD, antithyroid drugs for less than 3 months. The TCR library was prepared using RNA isolated from PBMCs.

This TCR came from a female donor with Graves disease. The V and J genes are TRBV12-3 or TRBV12-4 and TRBJ1-1; TRBD1 matches 8 bases. The starting material was peripheral blood mononuclear cells (PBMCs), obtained at new diagnosis, from a patient treated with antithyroid drugs. CDR3 sequence: CASSSNRGDTEAFF. In DNA form, the CDR3 reads TGTGCCAGCAGTTCAAACAGGGGGGACACTGAAGCTTTCTTT.